This T cell receptor (beta chain) was identified during a study of naive and memory T cell subsets. The beta constant-region primer was an equimolar mix of two oligonucleotides covering TRBC1 and TRBC2. TCRdb analysed the UMI-ligation and nested PCR reads with MiXCR anew, one entry per CDR3 protein. This sample has 130,000 to 150,000 distinct CDR3 sequences, with about 15% found just once. Regarding this clonotype: Its specificity is unknown.

Study-wide results and caveats: Naive and memory repertoire findings lacked a ground truth for validation.

The receptor comes from a human donor in good health. Sequenced input: naive CD4+ T cells from blood.

CDR3: CASSISGTGGFDTQYF. The CDR3 nucleotides are TGTGCCAGTAGTATATCTGGGACAGGGGGCTTCGATACGCAGTATTTT. The rearrangement uses TRBV19 and TRBJ2-3; 12 nucleotides match TRBD1. Germline V gene data show CDR1 as LNHDA and CDR2 as SQIVND (reference sequence). After removal of 2 bases from V and 6 bases from J, the junction contained 6 bases not matched to a gene. The CDR3 runs to 16 residues. The whole variable domain, filled in from reference TRBV19 and TRBJ2-3, reads DGGITQSPKYLFRKEGQNVTLSCEQNLNHDAMYWYRQDPGQGLRLIYYSQIVNDFQKGDIAEGYSVSREKKESFPLTVTSAQKNPTAFYLCASSISGTGGFDTQYFGPGTRLTVL.